A selection of T cell receptor beta chains follows, all from one sample in a study of CD8+ T cells in alopecia areata. The repertoire was sequenced with immunoSEQ multiplex PCR; TCRdb's copy has only in-frame clones and lacks some. The sample lists 100,000 to 150,000 clones; about 46% were seen once. The sequenced sample was NKG2D-low CD8+ T cells sorted from blood. The receptors were sampled from a human donor with alopecia areata. The CDR3 runs from the conserved cysteine through the conserved F or W. The D gene is left open where the match is weak. Clone size, where shown, is once, few, many, or a class for clones that have expanded.

length,V,size,J,D,CDR3,DNA
15,TRBV6-5,.,TRBJ2-3,TRBD2,CASSWTSGSTDTQYF,TGTGCCAGCAGTTGGACTAGCGGGAGCACAGATACGCAGTATTTT
16,TRBV29-1,few,TRBJ2-2,TRBD1,CSAWGNRDRDTGELFF,TGCAGCGCCTGGGGTAACCGGGACAGAGACACCGGGGAGCTGTTTTTT
14,TRBV29-1,.,TRBJ2-3,TRBD1,CSVVGGAVADTQYF,TGCAGCGTTGTAGGGGGCGCGGTGGCAGATACGCAGTATTTT
15,TRBV29-1,.,TRBJ2-4,.,CSVLVVGDAKNIQYF,TGCAGCGTTCTGGTAGTCGGCGATGCCAAAAACATTCAGTACTTC
13,TRBV7-9,few,TRBJ1-2,TRBD1,CASSSPGTGIPRF,TGTGCCAGCAGCTCCCCCGGGACAGGCATACCACGCTTC
16,TRBV4-1,.,TRBJ2-4,TRBD2,CASSHRTSGGVNIQYF,TGCGCCAGCAGCCATAGGACTAGCGGGGGCGTAAACATTCAGTACTTC
13,TRBV29-1,.,TRBJ2-5,.,CSVDFQGAETQYF,TGCAGCGTTGACTTCCAGGGAGCAGAGACCCAGTACTTC
15,TRBV30,.,TRBJ2-3,TRBD2,CAWSFGAGGTDTQYF,TGTGCCTGGAGTTTTGGAGCGGGGGGCACAGATACGCAGTATTTT
14,TRBV5-6,.,TRBJ1-5,.,CASSLGQGGQPQHF,TGTGCCAGCAGCTTGGGCCAGGGTGGGCAGCCCCAGCATTTT
16,TRBV23-1,few,TRBJ1-5,.,CASSLGQFRVNQPQHF,TGCGCCAGCAGCCTAGGACAGTTTAGAGTCAATCAGCCCCAGCATTTT
15,TRBV5-1,.,TRBJ1-2,.,CASIQLQGQNYGYTF,TGCGCCAGCATTCAACTCCAAGGGCAGAACTATGGCTACACCTTC
13,TRBV29-1,.,TRBJ1-1,.,CSVENGPGTEAFF,TGCAGCGTTGAAAACGGCCCGGGGACTGAAGCTTTCTTT
12,TRBV5-6,.,TRBJ2-2,.,CASSLEAGELFF,TGTGCCAGCAGCTTGGAGGCCGGGGAGCTGTTTTTT
14,TRBV11-2,.,TRBJ2-5,TRBD1,CASSLRGQKETQYF,TGTGCCAGCAGCTTACGGGGACAGAAAGAGACCCAGTACTTC
11,TRBV7-9,.,TRBJ2-7,.,CASSEGGEQYF,TGTGCCAGCAGCGAGGGCGGCGAGCAGTACTTC
13,TRBV30,.,TRBJ2-5,.,CAWSISPQGTQYF,TGTGCCTGGAGTATTAGCCCACAAGGGACCCAGTACTTC
17,TRBV29-1,once,TRBJ2-3,.,CSVEDLADVASTDTQYF,TGCAGCGTTGAAGATCTGGCGGACGTCGCTAGCACAGATACGCAGTATTTT
15,TRBV11-2,.,TRBJ2-3,.,CASSLSFGVADTQYF,TGTGCCAGCAGCTTATCGTTCGGCGTGGCAGATACGCAGTATTTT
12,TRBV30,.,TRBJ2-2,.,CAWSVGAGELFF,TGTGCCTGGAGTGTAGGTGCCGGGGAGCTGTTTTTT
15,TRBV29-1,.,TRBJ2-7,TRBD2,CSVEGAGGGSYEQYF,TGCAGCGTTGAAGGTGCGGGGGGAGGCTCCTACGAGCAGTACTTC
14,TRBV29-1,few,TRBJ1-1,.,CSVGVATLNTEAFF,TGCAGCGTCGGAGTTGCCACCTTGAACACTGAAGCTTTCTTT
14,TRBV15,.,TRBJ1-2,.,CATSTAGANYGYTF,TGTGCCACCAGTACGGCAGGGGCCAACTATGGCTACACCTTC
12,TRBV29-1,few,TRBJ2-3,.,CSVEDIAPTQYF,TGCAGCGTTGAAGATATAGCGCCCACGCAGTATTTT
11,TRBV19,.,TRBJ2-5,.,CATGTGETQYF,TGTGCCACCGGGACGGGAGAGACCCAGTACTTC
12,TRBV30,few,TRBJ2-3,.,CAWSLEGDTQYF,TGTGCCTGGAGTCTCGAGGGGGATACGCAGTATTTT
14,TRBV29-1,few,TRBJ1-1,TRBD1,CSITGTGDSGQAFF,TGCAGCATCACCGGGACAGGTGACTCGGGCCAAGCTTTCTTT
15,TRBV11-2,once,TRBJ2-7,.,CASSPRTHLSYEQYF,TGTGCCAGCAGCCCCCGGACACATTTGTCCTACGAGCAGTACTTC
13,TRBV29-1,.,TRBJ2-1,.,CSVEVSPGDEQFF,TGCAGCGTTGAGGTGTCCCCGGGGGATGAGCAGTTCTTC
15,TRBV4-2,few,TRBJ2-6,.,CASSQEGTGANVLTF,TGTGCCAGCAGCCAAGAGGGAACTGGGGCCAACGTCCTGACTTTC
20,TRBV23-1,.,TRBJ2-1,.,CASSQSRQGLCCNTYNEQFF,TGCGCCAGCAGTCAATCTAGGCAGGGTCTCTGCTGCAATACCTACAATGAGCAGTTCTTC
14,TRBV6-6,few,TRBJ2-3,.,CASSYSTSGDTQYF,TGTGCCAGCAGTTACTCGACGAGCGGAGATACGCAGTATTTT
11,TRBV29-1,.,TRBJ2-7,.,CSVEDEAGEYF,TGCAGCGTTGAAGATGAGGCAGGGGAGTACTTC
13,TRBV29-1,few,TRBJ2-7,TRBD1,CSVEPGQGYEQYF,TGCAGCGTTGAACCGGGACAGGGATATGAGCAGTACTTC
16,TRBV29-1,few,TRBJ2-1,.,CSAWGGGSSSYNEQFF,TGCAGCGCCTGGGGGGGCGGGAGTAGCTCCTACAATGAGCAGTTCTTC
17,TRBV29-1,.,TRBJ2-5,TRBD2,CSVEGGDWTSGEETQYF,TGCAGCGTTGAGGGGGGAGATTGGACTAGCGGGGAAGAGACCCAGTACTTC
14,TRBV29-1,few,TRBJ1-1,.,CSAPSTGPNTEAFF,TGCAGCGCGCCAAGTACAGGGCCGAACACTGAAGCTTTCTTT
15,TRBV23-1,few,TRBJ2-2,.,CASSQSSKNTGELFF,TGCGCCAGCAGTCAATCGAGCAAGAACACCGGGGAGCTGTTTTTT